What follows describes a single T cell receptor (beta chain). This record comes from a study of blood T cell repertoires in COVID-19. Study-level background: Spain, Italy and the United States supplied samples that represented acute and convalescent COVID-19.

Some clones are missing from TCRdb's copy, which holds only in-frame ones; the method was immunoSEQ multiplex PCR. The sample has 50,000 to 75,000 clones, 88% seen once. This CDR3 is built from 14 residues. Germline-derived CDR1 and CDR2 are LNHNV and YYDKDF (reference sequence). V shed 5 bases and J shed 9 bases, with 17 bases lying between them. Sequenced material: peripheral blood. The V call is TRBV15, the J call TRBJ2-4; D is possibly TRBD1 (6 bases). This TCR was sampled from a woman aged 50 to 60 with active or convalescent COVID-19. In nucleotides, the CDR3 is TGTGCCACCAGCGGTTACAGGGAAGGGGGCATTCAGTACTTC. Encoded protein: CATSGYREGGIQYF.